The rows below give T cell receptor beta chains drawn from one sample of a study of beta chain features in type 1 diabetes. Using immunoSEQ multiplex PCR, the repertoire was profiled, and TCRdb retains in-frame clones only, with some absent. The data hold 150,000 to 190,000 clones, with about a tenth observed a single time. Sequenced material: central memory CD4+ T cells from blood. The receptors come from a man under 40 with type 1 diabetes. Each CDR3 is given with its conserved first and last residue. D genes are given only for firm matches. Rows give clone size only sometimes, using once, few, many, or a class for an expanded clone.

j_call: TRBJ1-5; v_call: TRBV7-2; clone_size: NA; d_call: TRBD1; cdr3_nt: TGTGCCAGCAGCTTACCTACAGGGGGGATAAAGCCCCAGCATTTT; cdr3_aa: CASSLPTGGIKPQHF
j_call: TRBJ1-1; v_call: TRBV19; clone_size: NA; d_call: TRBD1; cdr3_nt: TGTGCCAGTAGTAAGGGACAGCCGAACACTGAAGCTTTCTTT; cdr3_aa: CASSKGQPNTEAFF
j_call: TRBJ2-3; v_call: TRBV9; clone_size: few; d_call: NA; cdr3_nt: TGTGCCAGCAGCGCCGGGATTACCACAGATACGCAGTATTTT; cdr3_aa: CASSAGITTDTQYF
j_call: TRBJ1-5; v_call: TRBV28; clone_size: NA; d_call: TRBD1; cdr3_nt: TGTGCCAGCAGTCCTGGGACAGGGGGATCGATGAGTCAGCCCCAGCATTTT; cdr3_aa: CASSPGTGGSMSQPQHF
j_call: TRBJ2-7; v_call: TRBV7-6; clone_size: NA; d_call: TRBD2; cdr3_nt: TGTGCCAGCAGCCCGACTAGCGGGATGGGCGAGCAGTACTTC; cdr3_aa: CASSPTSGMGEQYF
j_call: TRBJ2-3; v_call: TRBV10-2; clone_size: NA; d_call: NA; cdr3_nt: TGCGCCAGCAGTGATCGTGGGAGGAGCACAGATACGCAGTATTTT; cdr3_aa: CASSDRGRSTDTQYF
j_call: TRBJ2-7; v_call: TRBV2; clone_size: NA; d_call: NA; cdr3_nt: TGTGCCAGCAGGCGGGACGGCAACTCCTACGAGCAGTACTTC; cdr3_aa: CASRRDGNSYEQYF
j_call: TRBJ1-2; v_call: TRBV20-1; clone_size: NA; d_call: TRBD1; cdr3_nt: TGCAAACCAGGACAGGGCTATGGCTACACCTTC; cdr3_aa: CKPGQGYGYTF
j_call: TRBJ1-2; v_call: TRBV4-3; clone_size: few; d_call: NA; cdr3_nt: TGCGCCAGCAGCCAAGTCCAGTCTAACTATGGCTACACCTTC; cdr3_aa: CASSQVQSNYGYTF
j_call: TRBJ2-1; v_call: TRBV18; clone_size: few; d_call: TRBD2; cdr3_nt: TGTGCCAGCTCACCATTAGGACTAGCGGCTGGACCCTACAATGAGCAGTTCTTC; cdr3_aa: CASSPLGLAAGPYNEQFF
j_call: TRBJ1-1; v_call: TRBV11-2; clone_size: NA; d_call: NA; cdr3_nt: TGTGCCAGCAGCTTCGCCAATTTAGGGGGAGAAGCTTTCTTT; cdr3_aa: CASSFANLGGEAFF
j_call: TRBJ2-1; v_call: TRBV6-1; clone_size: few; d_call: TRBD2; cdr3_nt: TGTGCCAGCTTTAGCGGGGGCTCCGACGATGAGCAGTTCTTC; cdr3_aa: CASFSGGSDDEQFF
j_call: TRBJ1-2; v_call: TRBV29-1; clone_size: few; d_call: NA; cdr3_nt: TGCAGCGTTGAATTGAGGGCGGCCTATGGCTACACCTTC; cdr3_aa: CSVELRAAYGYTF
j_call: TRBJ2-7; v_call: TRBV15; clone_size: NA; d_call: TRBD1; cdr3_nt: TGTGCCACCAGCAAAGAAGGGGGCTATCGCTCCTACGAGCAGTACTTC; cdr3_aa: CATSKEGGYRSYEQYF
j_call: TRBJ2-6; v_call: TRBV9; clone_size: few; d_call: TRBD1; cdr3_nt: TGTGCCAGCAGCGCCCAGACAGGGCCTTCCTCTGGGGCCAACGTCCTGACTTTC; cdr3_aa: CASSAQTGPSSGANVLTF
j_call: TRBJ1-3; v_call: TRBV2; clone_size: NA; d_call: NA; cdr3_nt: TGTGCCAGCACCCTCGAACGGACAAACGGAAACACCATATATTTT; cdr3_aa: CASTLERTNGNTIYF
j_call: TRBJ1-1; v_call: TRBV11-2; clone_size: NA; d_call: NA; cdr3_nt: TGTGCCAGCACCTCTACTGGAGGAATTGAAGCTTTCTTT; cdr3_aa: CASTSTGGIEAFF
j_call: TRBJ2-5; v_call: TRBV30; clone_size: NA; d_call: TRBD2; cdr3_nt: TGTGCCTGGGGAGCGGGAGTAGTGACCCAGTACTTC; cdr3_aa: CAWGAGVVTQYF
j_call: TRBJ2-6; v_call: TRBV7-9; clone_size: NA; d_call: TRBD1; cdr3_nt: TGTGCCAGCAACCTCCCAACAGGGGCTGGGGCCAACGTCCTGACTTTC; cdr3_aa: CASNLPTGAGANVLTF
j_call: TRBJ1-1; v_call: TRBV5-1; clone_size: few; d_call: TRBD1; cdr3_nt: TGCGCCAGCAAAATTCGGGACAGCTTCAACACTGAAGCTTTCTTT; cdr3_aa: CASKIRDSFNTEAFF
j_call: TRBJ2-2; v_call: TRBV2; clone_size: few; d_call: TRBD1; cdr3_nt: TGTGCCAGCGGTGAGGACAGGGGGCCGAACACCGGGGAGCTGTTTTTT; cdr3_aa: CASGEDRGPNTGELFF
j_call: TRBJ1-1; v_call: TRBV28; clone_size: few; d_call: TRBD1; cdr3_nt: TGTGCCAGCGGTAACTCTGACAGGGGGCTCACTGAAGCTTTCTTT; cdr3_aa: CASGNSDRGLTEAFF
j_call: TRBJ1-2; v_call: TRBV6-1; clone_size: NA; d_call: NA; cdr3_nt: TGTGCCACAAAAGGACTGATTAACTATGGCTACACCTTC; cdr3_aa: CATKGLINYGYTF
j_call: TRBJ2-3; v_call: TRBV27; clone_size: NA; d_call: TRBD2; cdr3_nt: TGTGCCAGCAGCTCCCTAGCGGAAGGTACGCAGTATTTT; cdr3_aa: CASSSLAEGTQYF
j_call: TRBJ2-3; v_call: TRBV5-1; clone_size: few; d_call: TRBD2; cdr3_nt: TGCGCCAGCAGCCCTCGGGAAGCGGGGCCTCATGATACGCAGTATTTT; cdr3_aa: CASSPREAGPHDTQYF
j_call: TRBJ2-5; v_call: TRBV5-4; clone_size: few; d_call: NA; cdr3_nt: TGTGCCAGCAGCCAAGCCACAGGGACACAGACCCAGTACTTC; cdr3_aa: CASSQATGTQTQYF
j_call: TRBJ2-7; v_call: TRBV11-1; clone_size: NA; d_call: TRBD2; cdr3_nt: TGTGCCAGCAGCCGACTAGCGGGCGCTGCCTACGAGCAGTACTTC; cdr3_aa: CASSRLAGAAYEQYF
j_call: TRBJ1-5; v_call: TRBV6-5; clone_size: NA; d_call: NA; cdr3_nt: TGTGCCAGCAGGGGTTGGGGGGATCAGCCCCAGCATTTT; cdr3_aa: CASRGWGDQPQHF
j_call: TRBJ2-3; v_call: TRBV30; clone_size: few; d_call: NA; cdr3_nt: TGTGCCTGGACACAGCGGAGGGCAGATACGCAGTATTTT; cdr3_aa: CAWTQRRADTQYF
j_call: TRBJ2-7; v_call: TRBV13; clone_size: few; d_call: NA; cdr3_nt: TGTGCCAGCAGCCATCGACCCAGGACCTACGAGCAGTACTTC; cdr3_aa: CASSHRPRTYEQYF
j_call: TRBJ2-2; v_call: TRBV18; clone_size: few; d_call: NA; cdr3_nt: TGTGCCAGCTCACCGATGGAGGGACACACCGGGGAGCTGTTTTTT; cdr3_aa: CASSPMEGHTGELFF
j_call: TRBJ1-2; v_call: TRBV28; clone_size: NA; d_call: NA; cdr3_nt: TGTGCCAGCAGCGACAGCCTGTATGGCTACACCTTC; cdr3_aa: CASSDSLYGYTF
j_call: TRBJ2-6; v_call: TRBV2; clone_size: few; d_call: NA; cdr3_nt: TGTGCCAGCAGTGAACGGGGACTGGGAGCGGTTTCGGGGGCCAACGTCCTGACTTTC; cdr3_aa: CASSERGLGAVSGANVLTF
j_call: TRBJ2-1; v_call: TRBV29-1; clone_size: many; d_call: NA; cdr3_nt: TGCAGCGTTCGAATAGAGGGCAATGAGCAGTTCTTC; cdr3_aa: CSVRIEGNEQFF
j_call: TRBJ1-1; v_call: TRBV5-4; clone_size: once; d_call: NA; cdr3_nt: TGTGCCAGCAGCCCGCGGGGATGGGGAACTGAAGCTTTCTTT; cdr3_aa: CASSPRGWGTEAFF
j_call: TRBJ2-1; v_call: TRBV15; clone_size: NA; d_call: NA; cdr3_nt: TGTGCCACCAGCAATGGGAGCGAGCAGTTCTTC; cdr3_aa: CATSNGSEQFF
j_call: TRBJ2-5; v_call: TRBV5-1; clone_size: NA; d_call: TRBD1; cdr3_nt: TGCGCCAGCCTCCATGGGGACAGGGGTAAAGAGACCCAGTACTTC; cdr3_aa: CASLHGDRGKETQYF
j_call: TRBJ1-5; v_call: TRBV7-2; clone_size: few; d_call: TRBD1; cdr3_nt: TGTGCCAGCAGCCTGGACAGGGTACAGCCCCAGCATTTT; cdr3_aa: CASSLDRVQPQHF
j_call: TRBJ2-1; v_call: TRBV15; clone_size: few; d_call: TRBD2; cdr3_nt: TGTGCCACCAGCAGAGCTCCGGGACTAGTCGTCTTC; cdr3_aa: CATSRAPGLVVF
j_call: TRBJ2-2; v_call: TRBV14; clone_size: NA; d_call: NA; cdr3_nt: TGTGCCAGCAGCCAAGATCTAGCCCCGCACGCCGGGGAGCTGTTTTTT; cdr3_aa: CASSQDLAPHAGELFF
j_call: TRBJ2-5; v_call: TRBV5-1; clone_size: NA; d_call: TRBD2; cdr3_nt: TGCGCCAGCAGCACATCGACTAGCGGAAAAGAGACCCAGTACTTC; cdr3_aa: CASSTSTSGKETQYF
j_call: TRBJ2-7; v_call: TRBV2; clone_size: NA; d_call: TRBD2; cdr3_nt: TGTGCCAGCAGTCCGGGACTAGCGAGCTACGAGCAGTACTTC; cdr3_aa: CASSPGLASYEQYF
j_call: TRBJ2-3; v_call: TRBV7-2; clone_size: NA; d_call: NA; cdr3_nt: TGTGCCAGCAGCCTGGGACTCCCAGCCCTCACAGATACGCAGTATTTT; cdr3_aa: CASSLGLPALTDTQYF
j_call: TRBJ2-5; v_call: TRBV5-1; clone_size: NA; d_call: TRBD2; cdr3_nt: TGCGCCAGCAGCCCAGGGACTAGCGGAGCGTACCAAGAGACCCAGTACTTC; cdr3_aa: CASSPGTSGAYQETQYF
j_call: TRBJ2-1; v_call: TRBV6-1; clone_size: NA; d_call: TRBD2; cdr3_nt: TGTGCCAGCAGTGAACGGGGGGATGAGCAGTTCTTC; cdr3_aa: CASSERGDEQFF